These 23 T cell receptor beta chains were sequenced from one sample in a study of blood T cell repertoires in COVID-19. Only in-frame clones appear in the TCRdb table, and some are missing; sequencing was by immunoSEQ multiplex PCR. The sample yields approximately 120,000 clones, roughly 90% seen once. The sequenced sample consisted of peripheral blood. The origin of the receptors is a man aged 50 to 59 with COVID-19, enrolled during active disease.

This clone was recorded once. The rearrangement uses TRBV7-3 and TRBJ2-2, with 11 nucleotides matching TRBD2. J was trimmed by 1 base and V by 5 bases; bases with no gene match: 6. The germline CDR1 and CDR2 sequences are SGHTA and FQGTGA. This CDR3 contains 17 residues. CDR3 in DNA: TGTGCCAGCAGCCCGGGGACTAGCGGAGGGAACACCGGGGAGCTGTTTTTT. The encoded protein is CASSPGTSGGNTGELFF.

The chain uses TRBV7-2 and TRBJ2-7; D is possibly TRBD1 (5 bases). The CDR3 is 13 residues long. Germline assignment: CDR1 SGHTA and CDR2 FQGNSA. V was shortened by 2 bases and J by 2 bases, with 7 bases between the two germline ends. CDR3 DNA: TGTGCCAGCAGCTTATCAGGGCCCTACGAGCAGTACTTC. Its protein is CASSLSGPYEQYF.

Regarding this clone: Other DNA variants within this sample encode the same CDR3. V is TRBV14 and J is TRBJ2-5; D not certain. Germline CDR1 and CDR2: SGHDN and FVKESK. Between the trimmed V and J ends, which lost 1 base and 4 bases, there was a span of 4 bases. The CDR3 runs 12 residues. The CDR3 loop reads CASSQGRETQYF. The CDR3 bases are TGTGCCAGCAGCCAAGGTAGAGAGACCCAGTACTTC.

The CDR3 region is CASRLERTEAFF. In DNA form, the CDR3 reads TGTGCCAGCAGGCTCGAGAGGACTGAAGCTTTCTTT. The chain combines TRBV12-3 or TRBV12-4 with TRBJ1-1, with D hard to call. The V and J ends lost 6 bases and 5 bases respectively, with 10 bases between them. This CDR3 is 12 amino acids long.

The V gene is TRBV27, the J gene TRBJ2-5, with D possibly matching TRBD1 (5 bases). Per the germline V gene, CDR1 is MNHEY and CDR2 is SMNVEV (reference sequence). There are 16 residues in the CDR3. Trimming took off 0 bases at V and 6 bases at J, with 17 bases between the two ends. The CDR3 loop reads CASSLSVGAGIQTQYF. The CDR3 DNA sequence: TGTGCCAGCAGTTTATCGGTAGGGGCAGGGATCCAGACCCAGTACTTC.

The chain recombines TRBV10-3 with TRBJ2-1; no reliable D call. The CDR3 consists of 14 residues. Germline CDR1 ENHRY, CDR2 SYGVKD. Trimming cost V 3 bases and J 3 bases, with 9 bases left between them. Here the CDR3 reads CAISEAPRYNEQFF. In nucleotides, the CDR3 is TGTGCCATCAGTGAAGCCCCCCGCTACAATGAGCAGTTCTTC.

The J gene is TRBJ2-5, the V gene TRBV18, with D unresolved. CDR1 is KGHSH, CDR2 LQKENI, per germline. The CDR3 totals 13 residues. Trimming took off 2 bases at V and 5 bases at J, with 9 bases between the two ends. The CDR3 nucleotides read TGTGCCAGCTCACCATTAGCCCGGGAGACCCAGTACTTC. The encoded protein is CASSPLARETQYF.

The chain uses TRBV7-2 and TRBJ2-7; no clear D. The germline V and J ends were trimmed by 1 base and 0 bases, with 13 bases remaining between them. The CDR3 is 16 residues long. Germline assignment: CDR1 SGHTA and CDR2 FQGNSA. CDR3: CASSLEARPSSYEQYF. The CDR3 nucleotides read TGTGCCAGCAGCTTAGAGGCTCGGCCTAGCTCCTACGAGCAGTACTTC. Drawing the rest from reference TRBV7-2 and TRBJ2-7, the complete variable domain is GAGVSQSPSNKVTEKGKDVELRCDPISGHTALYWYRQSLGQGLEFLIYFQGNSAPDKSGLPSDRFSAERTGGSVSTLTIQRTQQEDSAVYLCASSLEARPSSYEQYFGPGTRLTVT.

This chain joins TRBV11-2 and TRBJ2-2; TRBD1 matches 7 bases. There are 12 residues in the CDR3. The V and J ends lost 9 bases and 4 bases, in that order; junction bases with no gene match: 2. Germline V gene sequence: CDR1 SGHAT, CDR2 FQNNGV. The CDR3 protein is CASGQVTGELFF. The CDR3 DNA reads as TGTGCCAGTGGACAGGTCACCGGGGAGCTGTTTTTT.

This sequence joins TRBV5-4 and TRBJ1-2, with 9 positions matching TRBD1. The germline gives CDR1 SGHNT, CDR2 YYREEE (reference sequence). The junction had 1 base not matched to a gene; V was cut back by 3 bases and J by 1 base. The CDR3 sequence is 14 residues long. CDR3 in amino acids: CASSWTGDNYGYTF. CDR3 DNA sequence: TGTGCCAGCAGCTGGACAGGGGATAACTATGGCTACACCTTC.

The V gene is TRBV7-2, the J gene TRBJ2-1; D is uncertain. The CDR3 loop spans 13 amino acids. In germline, CDR1 is SGHTA, CDR2 FQGNSA. V lost 0 bases and J 10 bases, leaving 10 bases between the germline ends. The CDR3 sequence: CASSLAVPIEQFF. The CDR3 DNA reads TGTGCCAGCAGCTTAGCAGTCCCTATAGAGCAGTTCTTC.

A note on this clone: The junction differs from germline at one of its ends, possibly a read error. This chain links TRBV7-7 with TRBJ2-1, with a weak D call TRBD2 (7 bases). CDR1 is SSHAT, CDR2 FNYEAQ, per germline (reference sequence). The CDR3 totals 15 residues. The CDR3 sequence: CASSPGLQGSDEQFF. CDR3 in DNA: TGTGCTAGCAGCCCGGGACTACAGGGTTCCGATGAGCAGTTCTTC. Full variable domain (rest looked up from reference TRBV7-7 and TRBJ2-1): GAGVSQSPRYKVTKRGQDVTLRCDPISSHATLYWYQQALGQGPEFLTYFNYEAQPDKSGLPSDRFSAERPEGSISTLTIQRTEQRDSAMYRCASSPGLQGSDEQFFGPGTRLTVL.

The CDR3 loop reads CASKQGSYEQYF. CDR3 DNA: TGTGCCAGCAAGCAGGGCTCCTACGAGCAGTACTTC. The chain is built from TRBV2 and TRBJ2-7; D is perhaps TRBD1 (5 bases). CDR1 SNHLY and CDR2 FYNNEI come from the germline V gene. V lost 7 bases and J lost 0, with 7 bases in between. CDR3 length: 12 residues.

Here the CDR3 reads CASSYSRNFYEQYF. The CDR3 DNA is TGTGCCAGCAGTTACTCGAGGAATTTCTACGAGCAGTACTTC. The chain employs TRBV6-2 or TRBV6-3 and TRBJ2-7; D gene unclear. Deletions cut 0 bases from V and 3 bases from J, with 9 bases between. The CDR3 is made up of 14 amino acids. Per the germline V gene, CDR1 is MNHEY and CDR2 is SVGEGT.

This clone was seen only a few times. CDR3 coding DNA: TGTGCCACCAGTGATGACAGGGACACCGGGGAGCTGTTTTTT. Its protein product is CATSDDRDTGELFF. The chain combines TRBV24-1 with TRBJ2-2; 7 bases fit TRBD1. This CDR3 is built from 14 residues. Germline V lookup: CDR1 KGHDR, CDR2 SFDVKD. Unmatched junction bases numbered 0, after V lost 3 bases and J lost 3 bases.

The chain joins TRBV15 to TRBJ2-5, with 7 bases lining up with TRBD2. CDR1 is LNHNV, CDR2 YYDKDF, per germline (reference sequence). CDR3 length: 15 amino acids. Unmatched junction bases numbered 8, after V lost 5 bases and J lost 2 bases. As DNA, the CDR3 is TGTGCCACCAGCGGCGTGGGGGGGTCACAAGAGACCCAGTACTTC. It is translated as CATSGVGGSQETQYF. The full variable domain, completed using reference TRBV15 and TRBJ2-5, is DAMVIQNPRYQVTQFGKPVTLSCSQTLNHNVMYWYQQKSSQAPKLLFHYYDKDFNNEADTPDNFQSRRPNTSFCFLDIRSPGLGDTAMYLCATSGVGGSQETQYFGPGTRLLVL.

This clone was seen just once. The V and J genes are TRBV18 and TRBJ1-5; no clear D. The germline V and J ends were trimmed by 3 bases and 1 base, with 13 bases remaining between them. The V gene's germline CDR1 is KGHSH and CDR2 LQKENI. CDR3 length: 16 amino acids. The CDR3 protein is CASSPLELPSNQPQHF. CDR3 DNA sequence: TGTGCCAGCTCACCGTTAGAGTTACCGAGCAATCAGCCCCAGCATTTT.

This chain joins TRBV18 and TRBJ2-1, with unresolved D. This CDR3 contains 17 residues. Per the germline V gene, CDR1 is KGHSH and CDR2 is LQKENI. With 0 bases removed from V and 4 bases from J, the gap between germline ends came to 16 bases. The DNA for the CDR3 is TGTGCCAGCTCACCACCATTAGCTCAGCCGGAATACAATGAGCAGTTCTTC. Translating gives CASSPPLAQPEYNEQFF. Full variable domain (missing parts from reference TRBV18 and TRBJ2-1): NAGVMQNPRHLVRRRGQEARLRCSPMKGHSHVYWYRQLPEEGLKFMVYLQKENIIDESGMPKERFSAEFPKEGPSILRIQQVVRGDSAAYFCASSPPLAQPEYNEQFFGPGTRLTVL.

J is TRBJ1-4 and V is TRBV6-6; 8 bases are a match to TRBD1. V lost 8 bases, J lost 8 bases, and 7 bases stayed unmatched. Germline CDR1 and CDR2: MNHNY and SVGAGI (reference sequence). This CDR3 is 13 amino acids long. The CDR3 region is CASRQGLGEKLFF. CDR3 DNA sequence: TGTGCCAGCCGACAGGGGTTGGGGGAAAAACTGTTTTTT.

The chain couples TRBV29-1 to TRBJ2-2; TRBD1 is a possible D gene (6 bases). Germline V gene lookup returns CDR1 SQVTM and CDR2 ANQGSEA. The CDR3 sequence is 14 residues long. Trimming cost V 4 bases and J 4 bases, with 13 bases left between them. The CDR3 DNA reads TGCAGCGTTGGCCCCAGGGGCGGCACCGGGGAGCTGTTTTTT. Its protein product is CSVGPRGGTGELFF.

The DNA of the CDR3 is TGTGCCAGCTCACAAGGACAGGGGGCGTACACTGAAGCTTTCTTT. Protein sequence: CASSQGQGAYTEAFF. The rearrangement uses TRBV18 and TRBJ1-1; 11 nucleotides align to TRBD1. V shed 4 bases and J 3 bases; nucleotides not matched to a gene: 4. This CDR3 spans 15 amino acids. Germline lookup yields CDR1 KGHSH and CDR2 LQKENI.

This chain joins TRBV18 and TRBJ1-3, with TRBD1 as a possible D gene (5 bases). This CDR3 is built from 14 residues. V lost 0 bases to trimming and J lost 3 bases, with 6 bases between them. In germline, CDR1 is KGHSH, CDR2 LQKENI. The CDR3 DNA reads TGTGCCAGCTCACCACCGACAGTTGGAAACACCATATATTTT. It translates to CASSPPTVGNTIYF.

The chain carries TRBV28 and TRBJ1-1, with TRBD1 matching 8 bases. Germline V lookup: CDR1 MDHEN, CDR2 SYDVKM. With V trimmed by 3 bases and J by 1 base, 4 bases remained unmatched. The CDR3 has 15 residues. This chain's CDR3 is CASSLSGTGNTEAFF. The CDR3 DNA reads as TGTGCCAGCAGTTTGTCCGGGACAGGGAACACTGAAGCTTTCTTT.